This entry features one T cell receptor (beta chain) sequence. The data were obtained in a study of T cells in Graves' hyperthyroidism and ophthalmopathy. The study enrolled patients aged 18 to 65 with newly diagnosed hyperthyroidism of under 2 months' duration. The investigators amplified TCR beta CDR3 regions from RNA transcripts. HTBI primers were the set used in a first-round RT-PCR of the TCR CDR3. From the multiplex PCR reads, TCRdb called clonotypes with MiXCR, one entry per CDR3 protein. The sample gives tens of thousands of distinct CDR3 sequences, roughly 52% of which show up once; approximately 6.2% is in the top ten. The germline V gene encodes CDR1 MNHEY and CDR2 SVGAGI. CDR3 size: 12 residues. V lost 6 bases to trimming and J lost 4 bases, with 10 bases between them.

This TCR derives from a woman aged 50 to 60 with Graves' hyperthyroidism that later progressed to Graves' ophthalmopathy. The V call is TRBV6-5, the J call TRBJ2-7, with D possibly being TRBD1 (6 bases). Sequenced input: blood. CDR3 in amino acids: CASRGRGYEQYF. For the CDR3, the DNA is TGTGCCAGCAGGGGCAGGGGTTACGAGCAGTACTTC.